This entry is about one TCR beta chain. The antigen it binds to is not known. Per-nucleotide qualities are absent, and no much larger clonotype sits a single base away. The data originate from a study of blood T cell repertoires in COVID-19 (dated by TCRdb to about 2020). With respect to the entire study: Samples from collaborators originated in the United States, Italy and Spain and spanned both the acute and convalescent phases of COVID-19. The material from the prospective study consisted of cDNA or gDNA derived from T cells, B-cell-depleted T cells, or PBMCs. The dataset comprised deeply sampled blood TCRbeta repertoires from subjects exposed to, actively infected with, or recovered from COVID-19. A freely available public database, intended as a resource for researchers studying the immune response to SARS-CoV-2, is where the repertoires were released. Samples were obtained from the ongoing ImmuneRACE study (first 160 participants) and from 1,000 to 1,500 subjects provided by 6 global collaborators. A de-identified subject ID, COVID-19 status, age in years and sex were almost always included in the sample metadata. HLA class I and class II types, where available, came from metadata supplied by the sample provider rather than from assay-based typing.

One collaborating source in Seattle enrolled patients during active infection and followed them longitudinally through the course of disease. Collaborating institutions collected whole blood in K2EDTA tubes following their own protocols. For TCRbeta analysis, collaborator samples were shipped as frozen whole blood, as isolated PBMCs, or as DNA extracted from either sample type. Broader findings and caveats from the paper: How much clinical and demographic metadata was included differed by source and by participant, and the metadata was provided uncurated.

The immunoSEQ Assay, a bias-controlled multiplex PCR, was used to amplify TCRbeta CDR3 regions from genomic DNA. The paper's data handling went like this. The number of nucleated cells in each sample was estimated by amplification of reference gene primers within the assay. Sequence reads were collapsed and filtered to measure the absolute abundance of every unique TCRbeta CDR3 rearrangement. For each sample, productive Simpson clonality was calculated as the square root of Simpson's diversity index across productive rearrangements. This is the immuneACCESS table as TCRdb keeps it, with only in-frame sequences that have V and J called. A part of the clones is gone; compared with another copy, unresolved V genes explain less than half, and the rest is unexplained. V and J calls plus clone size are reproduced from that table; the DNA served to infer D and trimming. In all, the sample holds some 73,000 clones, and roughly 85% of those were seen once. Of the sample, 9.6% is held by the ten largest clones.

Ends trimmed: V by 2 bases, J by 0 bases; bases unmatched to a gene: 5. The CDR3 goes from the cysteine to the phenylalanine over 17 residues. Only the CDR3 part of the read is kept: 51 bases, read in frame from the first base. Reading the germline V gene gives CDR1 SGHVS and CDR2 FQNEAQ. The sample comprised peripheral blood. The chain was built from TRBV7-8 and TRBJ2-4; 9 bases in between match TRBD2. The source is a man between 45 and 60 years old with COVID-19, enrolled during active disease. The CDR3 sequence is CASSLSAGGLAKNIQYF. Here is the DNA: TGTGCCAGCAGCTTATCGGCGGGAGGGCTAGCCAAAAACATTCAGTACTTC.